The sequence of this T cell receptor (beta chain) was determined in a study of T cells in localized non-small cell lung cancer. Profiling relied on immunoSEQ multiplex PCR, and the TCRdb table lists in-frame clones only, not all of them. The sample holds 55,000 to 75,000 clones; roughly nine tenths are singletons and the top ten take 21%. Germline-derived CDR1 and CDR2 are MDHEN and SYDVKM. CDR3 size: 12 residues. The V gene lost 6 bases and the J gene lost 4 bases, with 10 bases spanning the gap. V usage is TRBV28 and J usage is TRBJ2-7; D gene uncertain. Sequences were derived from peripheral blood, sampled before any cancer treatment. The clonotype was recovered from a male donor older than 55 with stage III squamous cell lung carcinoma. CDR3: CASSSGEYEQYV. In nucleotides, the CDR3 is TGTGCCAGCAGCTCGGGCGAATACGAGCAGTACGTC.